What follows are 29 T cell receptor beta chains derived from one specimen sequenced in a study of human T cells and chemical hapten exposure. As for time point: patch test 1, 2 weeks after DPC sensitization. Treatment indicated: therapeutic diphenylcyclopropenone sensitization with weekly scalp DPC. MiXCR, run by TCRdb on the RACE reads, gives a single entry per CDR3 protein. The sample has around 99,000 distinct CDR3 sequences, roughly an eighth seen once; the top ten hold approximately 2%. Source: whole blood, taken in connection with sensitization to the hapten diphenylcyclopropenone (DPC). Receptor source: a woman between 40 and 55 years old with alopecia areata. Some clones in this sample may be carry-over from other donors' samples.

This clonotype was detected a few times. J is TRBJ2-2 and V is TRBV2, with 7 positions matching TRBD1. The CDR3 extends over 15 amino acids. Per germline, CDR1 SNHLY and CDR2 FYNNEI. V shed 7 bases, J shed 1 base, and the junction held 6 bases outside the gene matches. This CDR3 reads CASMKTGMNTGELFF. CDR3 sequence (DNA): TGTGCCAGCATGAAGACAGGGATGAACACCGGGGAGCTGTTTTTT.

The CDR3 spells CASSSWTGGNQPQHF. Here the CDR3 DNA reads TGTGCCAGCAGTTCTTGGACAGGGGGCAATCAGCCCCAGCATTTT. The chain has TRBV28 and TRBJ1-5, with TRBD1 identical over 9 bases. Looked up from germline, CDR1 is MDHEN and CDR2 is SYDVKM. V lost 4 bases and J lost 2; bases outside the gene matches: 3. The CDR3 is 15 amino acids.

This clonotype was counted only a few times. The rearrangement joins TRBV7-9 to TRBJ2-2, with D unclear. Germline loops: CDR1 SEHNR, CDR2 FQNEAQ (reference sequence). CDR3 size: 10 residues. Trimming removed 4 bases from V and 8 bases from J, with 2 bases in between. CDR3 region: CASSSGELFF. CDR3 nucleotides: TGTGCCAGCAGCTCGGGGGAGCTGTTTTTT.

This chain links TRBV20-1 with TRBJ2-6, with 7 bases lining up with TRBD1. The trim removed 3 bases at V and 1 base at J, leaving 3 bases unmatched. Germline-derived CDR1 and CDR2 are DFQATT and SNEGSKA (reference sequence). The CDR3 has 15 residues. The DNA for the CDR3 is TGCAGTGCTAGTGAACAGGGGTCTGGGGCCAACGTCCTGACTTTC. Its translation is CSASEQGSGANVLTF.

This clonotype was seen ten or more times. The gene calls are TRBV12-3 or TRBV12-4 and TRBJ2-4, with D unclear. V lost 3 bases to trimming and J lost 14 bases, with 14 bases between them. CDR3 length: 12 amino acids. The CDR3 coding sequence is TGTGCCAGCAGTTTTTCCCTACCGCCGGAGTACTTC. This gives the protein CASSFSLPPEYF.

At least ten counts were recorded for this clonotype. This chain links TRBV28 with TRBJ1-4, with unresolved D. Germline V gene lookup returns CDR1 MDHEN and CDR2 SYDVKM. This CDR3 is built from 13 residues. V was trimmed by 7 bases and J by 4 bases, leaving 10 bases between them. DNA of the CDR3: TGTGCCAGCAAGGACCCCCTTAATGAAAAACTGTTTTTT. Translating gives CASKDPLNEKLFF.

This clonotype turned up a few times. CDR3 in amino acids: CASSLARGSGQFF. CDR3 DNA sequence: TGTGCCAGCAGCTTGGCCCGCGGGAGCGGGCAGTTCTTC. The J gene is TRBJ2-1, the V gene TRBV5-6, with TRBD2 identical over 7 bases. This CDR3 has 13 residues. V shed 0 bases and J 12 bases; nucleotides not matched to a gene: 6. Germline V gene data show CDR1 as SGHDT and CDR2 as YYEEEE.

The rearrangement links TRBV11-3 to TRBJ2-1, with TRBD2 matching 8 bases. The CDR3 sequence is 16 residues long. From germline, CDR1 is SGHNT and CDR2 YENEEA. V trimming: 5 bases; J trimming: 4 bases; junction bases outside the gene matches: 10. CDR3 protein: CASSPGGSGAYNEQFF. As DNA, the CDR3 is TGTGCCAGCAGCCCCGGGGGTAGCGGGGCATACAATGAGCAGTTCTTC.

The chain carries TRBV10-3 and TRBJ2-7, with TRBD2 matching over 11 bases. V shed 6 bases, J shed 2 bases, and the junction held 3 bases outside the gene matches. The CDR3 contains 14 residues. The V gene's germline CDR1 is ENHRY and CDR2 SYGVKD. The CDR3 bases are TGTGCCATCAGGTCTAGCGGGAGGACCTACGAGCAGTACTTC. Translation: CAIRSSGRTYEQYF.

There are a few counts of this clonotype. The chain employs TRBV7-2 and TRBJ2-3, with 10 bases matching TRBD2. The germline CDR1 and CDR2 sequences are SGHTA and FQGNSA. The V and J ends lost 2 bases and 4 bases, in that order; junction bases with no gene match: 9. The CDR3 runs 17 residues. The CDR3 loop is CASSLPYASGSPDTQYF. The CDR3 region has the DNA TGTGCCAGCAGCTTACCTTATGCTAGCGGGAGCCCAGATACGCAGTATTTT.

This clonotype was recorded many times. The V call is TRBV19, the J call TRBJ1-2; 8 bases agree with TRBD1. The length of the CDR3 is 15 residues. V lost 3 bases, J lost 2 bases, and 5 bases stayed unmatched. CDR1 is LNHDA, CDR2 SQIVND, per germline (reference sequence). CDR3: CASSIRTGSNYGYTF. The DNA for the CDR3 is TGTGCCAGTAGTATTCGGACAGGGTCCAACTATGGCTACACCTTC. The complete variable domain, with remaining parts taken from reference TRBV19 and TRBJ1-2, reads DGGITQSPKYLFRKEGQNVTLSCEQNLNHDAMYWYRQDPGQGLRLIYYSQIVNDFQKGDIAEGYSVSREKKESFPLTVTSAQKNPTAFYLCASSIRTGSNYGYTFGSGTRLTVV.

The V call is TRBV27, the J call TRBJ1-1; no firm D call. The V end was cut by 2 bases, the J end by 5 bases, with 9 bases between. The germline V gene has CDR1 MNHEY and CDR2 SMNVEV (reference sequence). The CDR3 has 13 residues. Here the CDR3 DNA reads TGTGCCAGCAGTTTACTTTTGGGGACTGAAGCTTTCTTT. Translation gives CASSLLLGTEAFF.

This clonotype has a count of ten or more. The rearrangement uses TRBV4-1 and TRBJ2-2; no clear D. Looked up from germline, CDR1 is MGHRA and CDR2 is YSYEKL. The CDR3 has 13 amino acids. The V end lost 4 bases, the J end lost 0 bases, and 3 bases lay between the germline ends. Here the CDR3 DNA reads TGCGCCAGCAGCCCTTCGAACACCGGGGAGCTGTTTTTT. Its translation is CASSPSNTGELFF.

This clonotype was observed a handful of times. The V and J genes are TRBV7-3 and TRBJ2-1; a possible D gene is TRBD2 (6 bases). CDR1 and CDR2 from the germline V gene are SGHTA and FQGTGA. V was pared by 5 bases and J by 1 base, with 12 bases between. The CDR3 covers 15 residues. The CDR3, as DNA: TGTGCCAGCAGCCCCATGGAGGGGTCCTACAATGAGCAGTTCTTC. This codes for CASSPMEGSYNEQFF.

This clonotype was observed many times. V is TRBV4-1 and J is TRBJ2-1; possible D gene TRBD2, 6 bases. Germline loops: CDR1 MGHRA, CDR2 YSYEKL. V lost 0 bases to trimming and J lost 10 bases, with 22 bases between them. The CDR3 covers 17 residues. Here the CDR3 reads CASSQDKASALGFEQFF. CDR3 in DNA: TGCGCCAGCAGCCAAGATAAGGCTAGCGCCTTAGGGTTCGAGCAGTTCTTC.

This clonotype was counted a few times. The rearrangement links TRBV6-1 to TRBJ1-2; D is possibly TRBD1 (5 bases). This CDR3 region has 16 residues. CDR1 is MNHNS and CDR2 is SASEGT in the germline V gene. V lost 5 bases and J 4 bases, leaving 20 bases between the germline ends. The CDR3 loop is CASSPSMPGLGYGYTF. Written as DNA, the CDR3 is TGTGCCAGCAGTCCCTCCATGCCGGGGCTCGGCTATGGCTACACCTTC.

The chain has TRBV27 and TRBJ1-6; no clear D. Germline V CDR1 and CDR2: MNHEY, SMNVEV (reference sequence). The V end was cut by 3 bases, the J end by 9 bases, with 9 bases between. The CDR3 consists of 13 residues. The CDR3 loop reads CASSLVGGSPLHF. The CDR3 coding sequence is TGTGCCAGCAGTTTGGTGGGAGGTTCACCCCTCCACTTT.

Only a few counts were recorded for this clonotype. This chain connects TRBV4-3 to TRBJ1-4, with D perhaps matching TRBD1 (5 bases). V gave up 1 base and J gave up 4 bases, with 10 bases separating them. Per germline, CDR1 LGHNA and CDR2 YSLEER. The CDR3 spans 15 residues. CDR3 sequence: CASSQAGTYNEKLFF. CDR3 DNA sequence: TGCGCCAGCAGCCAAGCCGGGACTTATAATGAAAAACTGTTTTTT.

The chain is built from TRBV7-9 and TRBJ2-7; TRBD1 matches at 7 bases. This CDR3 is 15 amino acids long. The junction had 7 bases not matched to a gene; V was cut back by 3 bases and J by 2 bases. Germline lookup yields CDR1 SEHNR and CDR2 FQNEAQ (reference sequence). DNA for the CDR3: TGTGCCAGCAGCTTGGGTCGGACAGGACCCTACGAGCAGTACTTC. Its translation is CASSLGRTGPYEQYF.

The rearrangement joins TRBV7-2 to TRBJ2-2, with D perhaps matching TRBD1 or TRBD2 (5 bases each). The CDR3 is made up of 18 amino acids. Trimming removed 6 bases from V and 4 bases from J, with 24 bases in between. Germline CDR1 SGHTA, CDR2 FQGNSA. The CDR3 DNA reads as TGTGCCAGCAGGGCCCCGGGACCGGCATTTTGGGGCACCGGGGAGCTGTTTTTT. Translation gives CASRAPGPAFWGTGELFF.

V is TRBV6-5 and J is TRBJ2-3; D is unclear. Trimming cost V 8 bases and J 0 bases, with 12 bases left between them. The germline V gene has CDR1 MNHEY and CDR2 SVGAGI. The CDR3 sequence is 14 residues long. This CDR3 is CASATLSSTDTQYF. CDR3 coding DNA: TGTGCCAGCGCGACTCTTTCTAGCACAGATACGCAGTATTTT.

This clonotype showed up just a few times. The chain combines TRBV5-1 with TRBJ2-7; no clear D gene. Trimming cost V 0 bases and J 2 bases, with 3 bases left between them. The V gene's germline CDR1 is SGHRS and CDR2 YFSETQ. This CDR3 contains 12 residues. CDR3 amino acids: CASSLGTYEQYF. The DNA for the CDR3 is TGCGCCAGCAGCTTGGGGACCTACGAGCAGTACTTC.

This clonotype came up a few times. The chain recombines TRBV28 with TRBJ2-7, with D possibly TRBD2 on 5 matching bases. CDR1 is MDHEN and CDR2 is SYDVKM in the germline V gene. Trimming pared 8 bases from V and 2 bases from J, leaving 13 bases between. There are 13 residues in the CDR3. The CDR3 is CASSRGMPYEQYF. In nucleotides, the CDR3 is TGTGCCAGCTCACGAGGGATGCCCTACGAGCAGTACTTC.

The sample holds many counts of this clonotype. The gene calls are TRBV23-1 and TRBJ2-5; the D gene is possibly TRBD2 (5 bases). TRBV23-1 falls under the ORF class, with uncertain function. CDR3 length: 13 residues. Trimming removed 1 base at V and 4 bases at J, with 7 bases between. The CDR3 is CASSQCGGETQYF. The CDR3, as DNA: TGCGCCAGCAGTCAATGCGGAGGAGAGACCCAGTACTTC.

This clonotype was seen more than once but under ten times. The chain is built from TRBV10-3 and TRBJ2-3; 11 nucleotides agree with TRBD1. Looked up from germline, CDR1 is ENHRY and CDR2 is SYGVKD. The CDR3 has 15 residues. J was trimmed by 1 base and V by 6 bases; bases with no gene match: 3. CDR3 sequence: CAIRPGQGGTDTQYF. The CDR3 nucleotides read TGTGCCATCAGGCCGGGACAGGGGGGCACAGATACGCAGTATTTT.

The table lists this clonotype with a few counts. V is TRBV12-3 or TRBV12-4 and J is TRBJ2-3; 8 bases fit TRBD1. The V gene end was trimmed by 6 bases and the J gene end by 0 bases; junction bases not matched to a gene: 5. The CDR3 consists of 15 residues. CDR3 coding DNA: TGTGCCAGCAGCACACAGGGGGAGAGCACAGATACGCAGTATTTT. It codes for CASSTQGESTDTQYF.

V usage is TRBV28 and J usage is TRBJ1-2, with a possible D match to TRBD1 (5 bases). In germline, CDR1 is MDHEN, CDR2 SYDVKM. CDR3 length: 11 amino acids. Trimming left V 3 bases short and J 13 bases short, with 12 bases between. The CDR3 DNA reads TGTGCCAGCAGTTTCGGGCAGGGTCTCACCTTC. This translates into CASSFGQGLTF.

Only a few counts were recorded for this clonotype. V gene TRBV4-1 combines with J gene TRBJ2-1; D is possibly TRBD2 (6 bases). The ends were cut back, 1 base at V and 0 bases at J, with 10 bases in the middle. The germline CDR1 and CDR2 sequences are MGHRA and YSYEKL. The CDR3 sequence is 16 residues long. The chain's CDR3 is CASSQGLGDSYNEQFF. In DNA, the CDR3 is TGCGCCAGCAGCCAAGGACTAGGAGACTCCTACAATGAGCAGTTCTTC.

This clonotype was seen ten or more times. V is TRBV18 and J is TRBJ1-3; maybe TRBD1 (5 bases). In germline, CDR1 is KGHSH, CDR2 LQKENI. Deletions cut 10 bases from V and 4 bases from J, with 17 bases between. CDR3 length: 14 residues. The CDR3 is CATRAGQMGNTIYF. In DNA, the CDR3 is TGTGCCACCCGCGCGGGGCAGATGGGAAACACCATATATTTT.